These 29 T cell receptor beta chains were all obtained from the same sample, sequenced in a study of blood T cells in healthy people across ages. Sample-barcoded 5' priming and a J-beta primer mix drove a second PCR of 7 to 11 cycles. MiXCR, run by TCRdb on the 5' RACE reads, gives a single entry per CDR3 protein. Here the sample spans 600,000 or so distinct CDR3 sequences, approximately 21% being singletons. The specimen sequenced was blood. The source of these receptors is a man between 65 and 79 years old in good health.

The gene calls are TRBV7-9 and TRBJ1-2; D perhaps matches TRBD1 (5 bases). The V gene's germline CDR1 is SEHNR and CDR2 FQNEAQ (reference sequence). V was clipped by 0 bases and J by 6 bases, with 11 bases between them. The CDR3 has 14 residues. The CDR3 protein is CASSLAGSGNGYTF. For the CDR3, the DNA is TGTGCCAGCAGCTTAGCAGGGTCAGGGAATGGCTACACCTTC.

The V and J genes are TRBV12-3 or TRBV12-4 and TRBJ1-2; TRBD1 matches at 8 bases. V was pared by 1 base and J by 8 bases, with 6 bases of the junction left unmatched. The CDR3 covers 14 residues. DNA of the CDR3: TGTGCCAGCAGTTTAGTCCAGGGGGCCAGAGGCTACACCTTC. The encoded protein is CASSLVQGARGYTF.

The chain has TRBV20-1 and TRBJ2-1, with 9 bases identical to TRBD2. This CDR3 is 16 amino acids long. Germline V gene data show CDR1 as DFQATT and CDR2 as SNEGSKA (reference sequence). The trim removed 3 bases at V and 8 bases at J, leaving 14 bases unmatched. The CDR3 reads CSASDSRGSGRDEQFF. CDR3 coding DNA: TGCAGTGCTAGTGACTCCCGGGGTAGCGGGAGAGATGAGCAGTTCTTC.

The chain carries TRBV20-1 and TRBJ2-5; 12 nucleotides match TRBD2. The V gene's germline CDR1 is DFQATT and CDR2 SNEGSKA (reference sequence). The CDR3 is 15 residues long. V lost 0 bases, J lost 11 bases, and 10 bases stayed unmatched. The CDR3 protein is CSARDRRLAGEEQYF. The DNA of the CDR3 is TGCAGTGCTAGAGATAGGCGACTAGCGGGAGAAGAGCAGTACTTC.

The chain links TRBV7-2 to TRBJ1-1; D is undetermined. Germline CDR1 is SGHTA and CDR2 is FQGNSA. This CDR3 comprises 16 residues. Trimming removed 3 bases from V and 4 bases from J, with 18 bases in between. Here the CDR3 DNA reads TGTGCCAGCAGCTTGGTTATCACAGACCGTTTCACTGAAGCTTTCTTT. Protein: CASSLVITDRFTEAFF. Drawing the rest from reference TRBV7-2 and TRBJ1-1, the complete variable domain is GAGVSQSPSNKVTEKGKDVELRCDPISGHTALYWYRQSLGQGLEFLIYFQGNSAPDKSGLPSDRFSAERTGGSVSTLTIQRTQQEDSAVYLCASSLVITDRFTEAFFGQGTRLTVV.

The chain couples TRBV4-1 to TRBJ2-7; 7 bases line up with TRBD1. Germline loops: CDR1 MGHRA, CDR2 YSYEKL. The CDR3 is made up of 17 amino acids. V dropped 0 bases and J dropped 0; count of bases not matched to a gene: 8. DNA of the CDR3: TGCGCCAGCAGCCAAGATTTGAGGACAGGAAGCTCCTACGAGCAGTACTTC. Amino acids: CASSQDLRTGSSYEQYF.

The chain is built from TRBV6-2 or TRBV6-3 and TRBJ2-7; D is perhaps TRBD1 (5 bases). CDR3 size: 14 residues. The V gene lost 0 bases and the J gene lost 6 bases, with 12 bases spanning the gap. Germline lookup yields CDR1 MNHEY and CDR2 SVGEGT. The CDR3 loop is CASSYSSQGSEQYF. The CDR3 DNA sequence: TGTGCCAGCAGTTACTCGAGCCAGGGCAGCGAGCAGTACTTC.

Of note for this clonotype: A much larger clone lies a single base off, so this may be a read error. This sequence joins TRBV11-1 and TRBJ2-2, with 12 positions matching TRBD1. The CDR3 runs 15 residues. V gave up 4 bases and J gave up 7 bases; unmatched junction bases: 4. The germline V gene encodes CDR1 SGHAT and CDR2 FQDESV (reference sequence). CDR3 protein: CASSSGQGAIGELFF. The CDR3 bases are TGTGCCAGCAGCTCGGGACAGGGGGCGATCGGGGAGCTGTTTTTT.

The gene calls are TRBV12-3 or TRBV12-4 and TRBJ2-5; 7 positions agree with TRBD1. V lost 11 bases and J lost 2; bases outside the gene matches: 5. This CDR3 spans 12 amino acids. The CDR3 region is CACRGRQETQYF. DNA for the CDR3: TGTGCCTGTAGGGGGCGGCAAGAGACCCAGTACTTC.

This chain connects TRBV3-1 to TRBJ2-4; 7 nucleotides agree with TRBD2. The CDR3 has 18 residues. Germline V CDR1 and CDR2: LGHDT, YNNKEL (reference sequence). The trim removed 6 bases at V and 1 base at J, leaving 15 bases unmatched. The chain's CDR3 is CASSPSGTISSAKNIQYF. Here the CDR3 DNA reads TGTGCCAGCAGTCCTTCCGGGACTATATCTAGCGCCAAAAACATTCAGTACTTC.

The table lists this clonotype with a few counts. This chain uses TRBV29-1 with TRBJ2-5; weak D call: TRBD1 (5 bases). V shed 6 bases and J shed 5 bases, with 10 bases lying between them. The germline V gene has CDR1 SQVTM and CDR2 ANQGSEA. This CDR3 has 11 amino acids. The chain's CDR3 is CSVDKSETQYF. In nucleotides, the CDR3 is TGCAGCGTGGACAAGTCCGAGACCCAGTACTTC.

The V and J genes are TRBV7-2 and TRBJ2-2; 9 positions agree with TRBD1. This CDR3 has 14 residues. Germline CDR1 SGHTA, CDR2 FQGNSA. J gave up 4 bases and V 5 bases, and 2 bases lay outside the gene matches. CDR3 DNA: TGTGCCAGCAGCCCGGGACAGGGCACCGGGGAGCTGTTTTTT. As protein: CASSPGQGTGELFF. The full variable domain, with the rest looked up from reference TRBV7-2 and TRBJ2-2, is GAGVSQSPSNKVTEKGKDVELRCDPISGHTALYWYRQSLGQGLEFLIYFQGNSAPDKSGLPSDRFSAERTGGSVSTLTIQRTQQEDSAVYLCASSPGQGTGELFFGEGSRLTVL.

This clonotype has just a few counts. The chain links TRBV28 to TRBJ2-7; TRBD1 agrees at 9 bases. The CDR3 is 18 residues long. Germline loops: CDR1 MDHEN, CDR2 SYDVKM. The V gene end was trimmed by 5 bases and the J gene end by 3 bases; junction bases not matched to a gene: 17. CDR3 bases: TGTGCCAGCAGTCCCCCGGTGGGGACAGGGTATGAGGTCTACGAGCAGTACTTC. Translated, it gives CASSPPVGTGYEVYEQYF.

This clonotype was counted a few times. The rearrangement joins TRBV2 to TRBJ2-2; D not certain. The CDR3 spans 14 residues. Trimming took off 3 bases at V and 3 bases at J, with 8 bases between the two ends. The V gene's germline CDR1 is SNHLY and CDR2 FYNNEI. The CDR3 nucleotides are TGTGCCAGCAGTGATGGTGGCTACACCGGGGAGCTGTTTTTT. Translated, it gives CASSDGGYTGELFF.

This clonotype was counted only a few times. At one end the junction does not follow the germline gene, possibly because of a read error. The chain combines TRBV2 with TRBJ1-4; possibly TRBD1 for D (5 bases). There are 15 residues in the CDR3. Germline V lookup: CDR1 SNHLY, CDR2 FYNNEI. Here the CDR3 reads CTSNVGRVANEKLFF. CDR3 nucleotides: TGTACCAGCAACGTGGGGCGAGTGGCTAATGAAAAACTGTTTTTT.

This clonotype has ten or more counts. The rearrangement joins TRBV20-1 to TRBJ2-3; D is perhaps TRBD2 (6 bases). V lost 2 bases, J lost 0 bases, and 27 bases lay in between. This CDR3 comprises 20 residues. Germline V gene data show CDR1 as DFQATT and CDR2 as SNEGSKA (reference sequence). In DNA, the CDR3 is TGCAGTGCTAGACGAGAACCGGGACTTCAGCAGCCGATGAGCACAGATACGCAGTATTTT. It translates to CSARREPGLQQPMSTDTQYF.

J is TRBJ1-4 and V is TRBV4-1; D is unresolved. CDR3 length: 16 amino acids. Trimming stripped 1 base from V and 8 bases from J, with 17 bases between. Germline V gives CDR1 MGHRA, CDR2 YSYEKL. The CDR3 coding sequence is TGCGCCAGCAGCCAAGGTCGTGCGGGGTTAGGGGAAAAACTGTTTTTT. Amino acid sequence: CASSQGRAGLGEKLFF.

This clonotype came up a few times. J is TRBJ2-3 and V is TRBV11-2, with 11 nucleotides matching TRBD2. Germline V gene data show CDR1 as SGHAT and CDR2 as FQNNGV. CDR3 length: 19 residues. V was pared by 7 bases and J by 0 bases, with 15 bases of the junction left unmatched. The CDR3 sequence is CASTKRTPGLADSTDTQYF. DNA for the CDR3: TGTGCCAGCACCAAGCGTACTCCGGGACTAGCGGATAGCACAGATACGCAGTATTTT.

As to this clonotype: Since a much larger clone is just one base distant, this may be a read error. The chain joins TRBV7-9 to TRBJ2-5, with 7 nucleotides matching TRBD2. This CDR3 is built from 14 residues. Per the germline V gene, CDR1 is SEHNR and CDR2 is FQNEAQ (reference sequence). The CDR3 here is CASSLAHSGETRYF. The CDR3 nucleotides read TGTGCCAGCAGCTTAGCGCACAGCGGGGAGACCCGGTACTTC.

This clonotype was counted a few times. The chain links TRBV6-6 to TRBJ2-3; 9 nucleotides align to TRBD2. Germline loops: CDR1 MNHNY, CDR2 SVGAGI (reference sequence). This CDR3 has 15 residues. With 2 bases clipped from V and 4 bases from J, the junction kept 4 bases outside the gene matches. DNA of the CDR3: TGTGCCAGCAGTTACGTGGTAGCGGGAGCAGATACGCAGTATTTT. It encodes CASSYVVAGADTQYF.

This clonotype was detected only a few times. CDR3 DNA: TGTGCCAGTAGTACTCAGGGTAATCAGCCCCAGCATTTT. It specifies CASSTQGNQPQHF. This chain connects TRBV19 to TRBJ1-5, with D perhaps TRBD1 (5 bases). V was shortened by 4 bases and J by 4 bases, with 8 bases between the two germline ends. The CDR3 extends over 13 amino acids. Germline V gene data show CDR1 as LNHDA and CDR2 as SQIVND (reference sequence).

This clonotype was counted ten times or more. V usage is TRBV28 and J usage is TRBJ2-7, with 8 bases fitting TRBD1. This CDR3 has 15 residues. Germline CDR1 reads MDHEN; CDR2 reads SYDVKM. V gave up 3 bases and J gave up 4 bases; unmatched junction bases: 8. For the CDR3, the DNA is TGTGCCAGCAGTTTCGGATCCGGGACAGGTTACGAGCAGTACTTC. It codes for CASSFGSGTGYEQYF.

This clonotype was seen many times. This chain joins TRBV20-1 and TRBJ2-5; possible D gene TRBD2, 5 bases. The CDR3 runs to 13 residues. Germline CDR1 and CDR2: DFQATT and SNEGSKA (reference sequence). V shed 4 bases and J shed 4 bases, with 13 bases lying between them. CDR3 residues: CSATPRGRETQYF. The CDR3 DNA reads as TGCAGTGCTACCCCCCGAGGGCGAGAGACCCAGTACTTC.

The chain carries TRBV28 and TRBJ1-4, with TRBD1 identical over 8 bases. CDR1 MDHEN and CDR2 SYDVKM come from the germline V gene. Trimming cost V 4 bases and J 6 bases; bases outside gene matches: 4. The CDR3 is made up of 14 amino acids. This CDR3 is CASSWTGLDEKLFF. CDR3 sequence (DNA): TGTGCCAGCAGTTGGACAGGGCTTGATGAAAAACTGTTTTTT. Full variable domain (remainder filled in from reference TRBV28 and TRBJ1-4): DVKVTQSSRYLVKRTGEKVFLECVQDMDHENMFWYRQDPGLGLRLIYFSYDVKMKEKGDIPEGYSVSREKKERFSLILESASTNQTSMYLCASSWTGLDEKLFFGSGTQLSVL.

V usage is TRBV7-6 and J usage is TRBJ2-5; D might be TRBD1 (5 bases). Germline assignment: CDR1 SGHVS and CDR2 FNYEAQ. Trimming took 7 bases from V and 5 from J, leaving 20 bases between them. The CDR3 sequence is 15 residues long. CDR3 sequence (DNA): TGTGCCAGCACCCGAGGTTTAGGGGTAGAGGAGACCCAGTACTTC. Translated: CASTRGLGVEETQYF.

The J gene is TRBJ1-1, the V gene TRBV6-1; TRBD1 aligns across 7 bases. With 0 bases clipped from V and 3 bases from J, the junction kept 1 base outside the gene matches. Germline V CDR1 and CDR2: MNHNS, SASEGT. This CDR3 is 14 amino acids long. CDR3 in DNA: TGTGCCAGCAGTGAAGCGGACAGGTACACTGAAGCTTTCTTT. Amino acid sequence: CASSEADRYTEAFF.

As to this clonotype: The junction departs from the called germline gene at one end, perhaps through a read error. The CDR3 DNA is TGCAGTGCTAGAGATCCCACAGGTGGGACTAGCTACTATGAGCAGTTCTTC. It codes for CSARDPTGGTSYYEQFF. This sequence joins TRBV20-1 and TRBJ2-1; 9 positions match TRBD2. Germline loops: CDR1 DFQATT, CDR2 SNEGSKA (reference sequence). CDR3 length equals 17 residues.

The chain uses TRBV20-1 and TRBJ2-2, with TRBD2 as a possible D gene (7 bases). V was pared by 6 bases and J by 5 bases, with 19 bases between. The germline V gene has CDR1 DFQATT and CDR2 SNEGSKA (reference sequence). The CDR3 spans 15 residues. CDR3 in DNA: TGCAGTGCCGAGCTAGCGGTTAGGGGGACCGGGGAGCTGTTTTTT. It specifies CSAELAVRGTGELFF.

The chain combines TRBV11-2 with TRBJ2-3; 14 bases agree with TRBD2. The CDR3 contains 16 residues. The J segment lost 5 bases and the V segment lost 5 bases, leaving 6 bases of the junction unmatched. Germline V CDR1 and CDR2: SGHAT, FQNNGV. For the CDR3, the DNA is TGTGCCAGCAGCATTGGGACTAGCGGGAGAAGAGATACGCAGTATTTT. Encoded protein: CASSIGTSGRRDTQYF.